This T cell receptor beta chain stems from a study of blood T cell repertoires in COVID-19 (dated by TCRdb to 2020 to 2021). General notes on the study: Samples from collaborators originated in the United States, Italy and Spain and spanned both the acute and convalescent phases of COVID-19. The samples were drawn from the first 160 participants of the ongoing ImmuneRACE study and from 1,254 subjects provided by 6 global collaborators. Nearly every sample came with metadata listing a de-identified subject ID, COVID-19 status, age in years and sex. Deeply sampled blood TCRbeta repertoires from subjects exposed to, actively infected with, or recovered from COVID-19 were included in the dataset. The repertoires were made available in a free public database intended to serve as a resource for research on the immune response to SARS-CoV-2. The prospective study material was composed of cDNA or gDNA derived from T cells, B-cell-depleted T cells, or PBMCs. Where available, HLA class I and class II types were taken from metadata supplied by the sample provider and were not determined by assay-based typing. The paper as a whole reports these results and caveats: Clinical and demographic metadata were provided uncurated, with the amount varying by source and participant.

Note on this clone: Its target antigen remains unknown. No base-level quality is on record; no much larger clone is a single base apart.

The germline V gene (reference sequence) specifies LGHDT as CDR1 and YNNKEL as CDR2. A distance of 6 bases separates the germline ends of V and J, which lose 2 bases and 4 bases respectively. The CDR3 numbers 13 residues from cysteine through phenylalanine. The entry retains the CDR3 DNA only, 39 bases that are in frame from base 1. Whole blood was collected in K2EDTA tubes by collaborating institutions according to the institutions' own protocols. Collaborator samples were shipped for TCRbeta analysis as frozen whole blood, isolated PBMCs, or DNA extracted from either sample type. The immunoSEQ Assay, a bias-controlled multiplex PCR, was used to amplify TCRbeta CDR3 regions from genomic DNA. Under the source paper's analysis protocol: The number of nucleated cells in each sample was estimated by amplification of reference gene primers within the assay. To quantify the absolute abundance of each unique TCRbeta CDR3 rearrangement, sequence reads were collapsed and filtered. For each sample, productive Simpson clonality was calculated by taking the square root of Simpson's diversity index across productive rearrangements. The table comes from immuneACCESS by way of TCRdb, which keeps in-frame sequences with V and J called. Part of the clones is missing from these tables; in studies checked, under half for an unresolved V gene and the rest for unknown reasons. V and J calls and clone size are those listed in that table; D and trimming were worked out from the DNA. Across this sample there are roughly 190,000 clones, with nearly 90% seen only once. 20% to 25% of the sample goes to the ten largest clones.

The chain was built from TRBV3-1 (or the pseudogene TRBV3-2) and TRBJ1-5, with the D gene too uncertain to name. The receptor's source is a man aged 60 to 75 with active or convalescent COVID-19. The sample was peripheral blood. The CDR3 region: CASSQRSNQPQHF. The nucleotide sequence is TGTGCCAGCAGCCAACGGTCAAATCAGCCCCAGCATTTT.